This T cell receptor beta chain was recovered during a study of cytomegalovirus exposure and HLA in healthy donors. Findings and caveats of the study: According to reports, the classifier identified cytomegalovirus status with high specificity and sensitivity.

Comment on this clone: The antigen remains unidentified.

Trimming took 4 bases from V and 2 from J, leaving 12 bases between them. The CDR3 sequence is 14 residues long. The germline V gene encodes CDR1 SGHRS and CDR2 YFSETQ. The repertoire was sequenced with immunoSEQ multiplex PCR; TCRdb's copy has only in-frame clones and lacks some. Here the sample spans hundreds of thousands of clones, roughly 84% being singletons. The TCR sequence derives from a woman under 30 in good health and CMV-seropositive. The J gene is TRBJ2-5, the V gene TRBV5-1; D is undetermined. Source material: PBMCs. CDR3 nucleotides: TGCGCCAGCAGCCCTAGTCCCGGGCAAGAGACCCAGTACTTC. It translates to CASSPSPGQETQYF. Based on the CDR3 plus reference TRBV5-1 and TRBJ2-5, the full variable domain is KAGVTQTPRYLIKTRGQQVTLSCSPISGHRSVSWYQQTPGQGLQFLFEYFSETQRNKGNFPGRFSGRQFSNSRSEMNVSTLELGDSALYLCASSPSPGQETQYFGPGTRLLVL.